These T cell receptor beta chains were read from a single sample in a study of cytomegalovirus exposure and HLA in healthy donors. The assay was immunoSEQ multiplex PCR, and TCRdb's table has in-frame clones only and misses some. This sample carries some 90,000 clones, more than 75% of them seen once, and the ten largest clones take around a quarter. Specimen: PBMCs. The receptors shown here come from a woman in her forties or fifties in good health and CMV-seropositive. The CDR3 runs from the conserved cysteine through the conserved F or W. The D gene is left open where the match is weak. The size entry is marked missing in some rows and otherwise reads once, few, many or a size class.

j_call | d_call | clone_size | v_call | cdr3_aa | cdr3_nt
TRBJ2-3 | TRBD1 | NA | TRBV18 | CASSPNTGATDTQYF | TGTGCCAGCTCACCAAACACAGGGGCGACAGATACGCAGTATTTT
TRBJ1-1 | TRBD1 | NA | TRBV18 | CASSIGTGYETTEAFF | TGTGCCAGCTCAATCGGGACAGGGTATGAGACCACTGAAGCTTTCTTT
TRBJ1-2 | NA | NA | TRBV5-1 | CASSLNGEGYTF | TGCGCCAGCAGCTTGAACGGGGAAGGCTACACCTTC
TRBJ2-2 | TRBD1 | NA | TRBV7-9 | CASSTDRALSSGELFF | TGTGCCAGCAGCACGGACAGGGCCCTATCCTCCGGGGAGCTGTTTTTT
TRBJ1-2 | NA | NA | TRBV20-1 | CSVGGTYGYTF | TGCAGTGTGGGGGGGACCTATGGCTACACCTTC
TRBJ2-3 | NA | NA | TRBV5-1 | CASSLFGRTDTQYF | TGCGCCAGCAGCCTTTTTGGCCGCACAGATACGCAGTATTTT
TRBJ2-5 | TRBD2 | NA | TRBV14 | CASSQGSSGGIQETQYF | TGTGCCAGCAGCCAAGGGTCTAGCGGGGGGATCCAAGAGACCCAGTACTTC
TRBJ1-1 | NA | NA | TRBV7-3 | CASSLSGDTEAFF | TGTGCCAGCAGCTTATCGGGGGACACTGAAGCTTTCTTT
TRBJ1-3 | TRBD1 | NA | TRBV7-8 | CASSLSRTGSGNTIYF | TGTGCCAGCAGCTTATCTCGGACAGGCTCTGGAAACACCATATATTTT
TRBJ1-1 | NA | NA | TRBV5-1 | CASSPTEWTEAFF | TGCGCCAGCAGCCCGACAGAATGGACTGAAGCTTTCTTT
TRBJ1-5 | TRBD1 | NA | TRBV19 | CASRTGFGNQPQHF | TGTGCCAGTAGGACAGGGTTTGGCAATCAGCCCCAGCATTTT
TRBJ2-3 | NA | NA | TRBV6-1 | CASSPRGSTDTQYF | TGTGCCAGCAGCCCTAGGGGAAGCACAGATACGCAGTATTTT
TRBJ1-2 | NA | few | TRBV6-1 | CASSVTPHGGGYTF | TGTGCCAGCAGCGTCACCCCCCACGGGGGAGGCTACACCTTC
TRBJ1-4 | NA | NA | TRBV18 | CASSRGENEKLFF | TGTGCCAGCTCCCGGGGGGAAAATGAAAAACTGTTTTTT
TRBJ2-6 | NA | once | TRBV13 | CASSSTGANVLTF | TGTGCCAGCAGCTCCACTGGGGCCAACGTCCTGACTTTC
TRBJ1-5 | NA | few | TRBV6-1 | CASRGPGGGKPQHF | TGTGCCAGCAGGGGGCCTGGGGGCGGTAAGCCCCAGCATTTT
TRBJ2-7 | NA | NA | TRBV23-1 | CASSHSGRGLYEQYF | TGCGCCAGCAGTCATTCAGGACGGGGACTCTACGAGCAGTACTTC
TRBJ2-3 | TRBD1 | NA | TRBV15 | CATSRGQGGTDTQYF | TGTGCCACCAGCCGCGGACAGGGGGGCACAGATACGCAGTATTTT
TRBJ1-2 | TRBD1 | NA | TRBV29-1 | CSVETGANYGYTF | TGCAGCGTTGAAACAGGGGCTAACTATGGCTACACCTTC
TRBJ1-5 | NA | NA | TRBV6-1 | CASSEAGGTNQPQHF | TGTGCCAGCAGTGAAGCGGGAGGCACCAATCAGCCCCAGCATTTT
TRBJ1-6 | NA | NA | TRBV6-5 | CASSYDSRSDSPLHF | TGTGCCAGCAGTTACGACTCGAGGTCGGATTCACCCCTCCACTTT
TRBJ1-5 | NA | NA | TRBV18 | CASQPGDTNQPQHF | TGTGCCAGCCAGCCCGGGGACACGAATCAGCCCCAGCATTTT
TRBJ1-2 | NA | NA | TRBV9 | CASSANPETETPNYGYTF | TGTGCCAGCAGCGCCAATCCGGAGACGGAAACACCGAACTATGGCTACACCTTC
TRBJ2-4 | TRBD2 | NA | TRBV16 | CASSQSPLAGPKNIQYF | TGTGCCAGCAGCCAATCTCCACTAGCGGGACCCAAAAACATTCAGTACTTC
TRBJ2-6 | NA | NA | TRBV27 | CATRTSGANVLTF | TGTGCCACCAGGACATCTGGGGCCAACGTCCTGACTTTC
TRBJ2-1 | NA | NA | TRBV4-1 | CASSQDVALNEQFF | TGCGCCAGCAGCCAAGACGTAGCGTTGAATGAGCAGTTCTTC
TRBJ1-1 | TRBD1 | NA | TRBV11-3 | CASSASGQGMNTEAFF | TGTGCCAGCAGTGCCTCCGGACAGGGGATGAACACTGAAGCTTTCTTT
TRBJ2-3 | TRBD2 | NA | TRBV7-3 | CASSLGPGGPTDTQYF | TGTGCCAGCAGCTTAGGGCCGGGAGGGCCTACAGATACGCAGTATTTT
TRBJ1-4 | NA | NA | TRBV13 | CASSLYQTRAGYEKLFF | TGTGCCAGCAGCTTATACCAGACGAGGGCCGGCTATGAAAAACTGTTTTTT
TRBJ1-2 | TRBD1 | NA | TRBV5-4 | CASSLGTGDSYGYTF | TGTGCCAGCAGCTTGGGGACAGGGGATTCCTATGGCTACACCTTC
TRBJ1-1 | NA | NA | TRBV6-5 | CASSEGRTEAFF | TGTGCCAGCAGTGAAGGGAGAACTGAAGCTTTCTTT
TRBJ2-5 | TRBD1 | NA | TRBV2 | CASRGGREETQYF | TGTGCCAGCAGAGGGGGCAGGGAAGAGACCCAGTACTTC
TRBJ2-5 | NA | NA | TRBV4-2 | CASSRHPVQETQYF | TGTGCCAGCAGCCGCCACCCAGTCCAAGAGACCCAGTACTTC
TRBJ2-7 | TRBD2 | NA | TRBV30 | CAWSRGTRSSYEQYF | TGTGCCTGGAGTCGCGGGACTAGGTCCTCCTACGAGCAGTACTTC
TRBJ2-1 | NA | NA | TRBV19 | CASSLDRSSYNEQFF | TGTGCCAGTAGTCTTGACAGGAGCTCCTACAATGAGCAGTTCTTC
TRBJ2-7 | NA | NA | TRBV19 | CASSILSGPYEQYF | TGTGCCAGTAGTATTCTCAGTGGGCCCTACGAGCAGTACTTC
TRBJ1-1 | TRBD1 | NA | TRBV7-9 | CASSFIPGQAMNTEAFF | TGTGCCAGCAGCTTCATACCGGGACAGGCTATGAACACTGAAGCTTTCTTT
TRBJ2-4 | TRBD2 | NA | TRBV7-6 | CASSRTSGQGNIQYF | TGTGCCAGCAGCCGGACTAGCGGGCAAGGAAACATTCAGTACTTC
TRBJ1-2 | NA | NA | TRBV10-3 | CAINQGQGYTF | TGTGCCATCAATCAGGGGCAAGGCTACACCTTC
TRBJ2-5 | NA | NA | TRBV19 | CASSPGGPETQYF | TGTGCCAGCAGTCCCGGGGGGCCGGAGACCCAGTACTTC
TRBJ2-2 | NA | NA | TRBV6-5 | CASSYDGSENGELFF | TGTGCCAGCAGTTACGACGGGAGTGAGAACGGGGAGCTGTTTTTT
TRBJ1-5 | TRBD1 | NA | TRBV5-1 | CASSLSGGGNQPQHF | TGCGCCAGCAGCTTGTCAGGGGGTGGCAATCAGCCCCAGCATTTT
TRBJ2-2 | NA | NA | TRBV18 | CASSPPSTDTGELFF | TGTGCCAGCTCACCACCCAGTACAGACACCGGGGAGCTGTTTTTT
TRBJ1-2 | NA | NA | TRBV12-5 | CASGLVPGEGYTF | TGTGCTAGTGGTTTGGTACCGGGGGAAGGCTACACCTTC
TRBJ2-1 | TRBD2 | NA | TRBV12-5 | CASGAPRGVGVRRFF | TGTGCTAGTGGAGCTCCCCGGGGGGTGGGAGTGAGAAGGTTCTTC
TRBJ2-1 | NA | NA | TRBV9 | CASSVEGGLGPWNEQFF | TGTGCCAGCAGCGTAGAGGGGGGGTTGGGGCCATGGAATGAGCAGTTCTTC
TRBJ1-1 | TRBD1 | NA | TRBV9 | CASSRQGLTEAFF | TGTGCCAGCAGTCGACAGGGGCTCACTGAAGCTTTCTTT
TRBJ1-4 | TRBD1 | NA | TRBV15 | CATSREDRALGKLFF | TGTGCCACCAGCAGAGAGGACAGGGCGCTGGGGAAACTGTTTTTT
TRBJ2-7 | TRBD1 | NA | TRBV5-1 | CASSTGQGLFYEQYF | TGCGCCAGCAGCACTGGACAGGGATTATTCTACGAGCAGTACTTC
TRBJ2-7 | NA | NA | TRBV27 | CASSGTYEQYF | TGTGCCAGCAGTGGCACCTACGAGCAGTACTTC
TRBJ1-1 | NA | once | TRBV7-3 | CASSLGQGNTEAFF | TGTGCCAGCAGCTTAGGCCAGGGGAACACTGAAGCTTTCTTT
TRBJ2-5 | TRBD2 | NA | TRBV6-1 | CASRVLAGGQKTQYF | TGTGCCAGCAGGGTACTAGCGGGAGGGCAAAAGACCCAGTACTTC
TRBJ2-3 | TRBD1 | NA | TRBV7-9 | CASRRGYRGTSTDTQYF | TGTGCCAGCCGTAGGGGTTACAGGGGCACTAGCACAGATACGCAGTATTTT
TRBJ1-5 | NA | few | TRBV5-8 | CASSHRFSWPQHF | TGTGCCAGCAGCCACAGGTTTTCGTGGCCCCAGCATTTT
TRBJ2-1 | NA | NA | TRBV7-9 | CASSFGQVREQFF | TGTGCCAGCAGCTTCGGCCAGGTGCGTGAGCAGTTCTTC
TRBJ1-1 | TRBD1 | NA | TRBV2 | CASSAGTGRNTEAFF | TGTGCCAGCAGCGCGGGGACAGGGCGGAACACTGAAGCTTTCTTT